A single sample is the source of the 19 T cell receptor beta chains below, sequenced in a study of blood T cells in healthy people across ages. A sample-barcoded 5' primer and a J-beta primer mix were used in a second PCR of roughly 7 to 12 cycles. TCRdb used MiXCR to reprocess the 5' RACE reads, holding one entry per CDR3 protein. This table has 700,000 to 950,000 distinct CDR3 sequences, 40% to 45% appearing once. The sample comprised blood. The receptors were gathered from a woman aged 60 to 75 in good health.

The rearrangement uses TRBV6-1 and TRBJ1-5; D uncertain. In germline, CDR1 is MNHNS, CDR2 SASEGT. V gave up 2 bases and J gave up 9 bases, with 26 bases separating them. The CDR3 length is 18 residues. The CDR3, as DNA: TGTGCCAGCAGTGAATCGTATTCGGTTCTCCCACCTGGATGGCCCCAGCATTTT. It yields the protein CASSESYSVLPPGWPQHF.

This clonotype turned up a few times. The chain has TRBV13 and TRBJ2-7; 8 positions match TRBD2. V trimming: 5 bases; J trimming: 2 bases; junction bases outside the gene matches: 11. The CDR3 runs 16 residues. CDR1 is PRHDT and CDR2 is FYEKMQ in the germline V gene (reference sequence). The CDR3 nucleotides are TGTGCCAGCAGCCTCCGGACCGGGGGGGGGACCTACGAGCAGTACTTC. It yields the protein CASSLRTGGGTYEQYF.

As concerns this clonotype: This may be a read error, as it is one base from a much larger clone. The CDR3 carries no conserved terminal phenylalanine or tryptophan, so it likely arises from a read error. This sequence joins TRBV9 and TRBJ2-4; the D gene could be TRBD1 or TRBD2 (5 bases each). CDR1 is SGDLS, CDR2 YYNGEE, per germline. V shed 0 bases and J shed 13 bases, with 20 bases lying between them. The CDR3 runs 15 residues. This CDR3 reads CASSVGQLALGEQYY. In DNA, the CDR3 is TGTGCCAGCAGCGTAGGACAGCTAGCCCTAGGGGAGCAGTACTAC.

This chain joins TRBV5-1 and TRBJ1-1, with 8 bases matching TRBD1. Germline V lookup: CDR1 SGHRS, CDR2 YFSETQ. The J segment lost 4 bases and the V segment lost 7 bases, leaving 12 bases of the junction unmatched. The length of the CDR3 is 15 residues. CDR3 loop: CASANQGARSTEAFF. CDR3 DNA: TGCGCCAGCGCGAACCAGGGGGCGCGGAGCACTGAAGCTTTCTTT.

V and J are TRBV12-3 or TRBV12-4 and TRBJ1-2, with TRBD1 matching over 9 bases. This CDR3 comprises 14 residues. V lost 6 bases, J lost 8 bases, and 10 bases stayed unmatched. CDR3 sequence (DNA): TGTGCCAGCAGCAGGGACAGGGTATCGACGGGCTACACCTTC. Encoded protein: CASSRDRVSTGYTF.

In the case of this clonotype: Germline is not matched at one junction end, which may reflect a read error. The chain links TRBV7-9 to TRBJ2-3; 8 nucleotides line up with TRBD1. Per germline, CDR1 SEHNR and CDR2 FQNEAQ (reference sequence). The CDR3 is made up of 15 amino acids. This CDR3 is CTSSFRTGHTDTQYF. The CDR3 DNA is TGTACCAGCAGCTTTCGGACAGGGCACACAGATACGCAGTATTTT.

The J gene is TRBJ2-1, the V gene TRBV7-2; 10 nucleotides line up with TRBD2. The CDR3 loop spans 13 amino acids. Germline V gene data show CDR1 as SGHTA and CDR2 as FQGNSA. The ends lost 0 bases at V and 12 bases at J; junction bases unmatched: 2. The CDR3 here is CASSLAAGGRQFF. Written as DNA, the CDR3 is TGTGCCAGCAGCTTAGCAGCGGGGGGGCGGCAGTTCTTC. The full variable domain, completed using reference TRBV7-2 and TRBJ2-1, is GAGVSQSPSNKVTEKGKDVELRCDPISGHTALYWYRQSLGQGLEFLIYFQGNSAPDKSGLPSDRFSAERTGGSVSTLTIQRTQQEDSAVYLCASSLAAGGRQFFGPGTRLTVL.

This CDR3 is CAWSLGNTEAFF. The CDR3 bases are TGTGCCTGGAGTCTAGGGAACACTGAAGCTTTCTTT. The chain uses TRBV30 and TRBJ1-1; D gene ambiguous. The V gene's germline CDR1 is GTSNPN and CDR2 SVGIG (reference sequence). There are 12 residues in the CDR3. The V gene lost 2 bases and the J gene lost 1 base, with 5 bases spanning the gap.

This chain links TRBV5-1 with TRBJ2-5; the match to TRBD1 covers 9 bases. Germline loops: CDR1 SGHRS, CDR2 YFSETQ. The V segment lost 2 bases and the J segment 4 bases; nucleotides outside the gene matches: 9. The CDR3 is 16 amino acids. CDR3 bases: TGCGCCAGCAGCTTCCGTATGGGACAGGGATTAGAGACCCAGTACTTC. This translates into CASSFRMGQGLETQYF.

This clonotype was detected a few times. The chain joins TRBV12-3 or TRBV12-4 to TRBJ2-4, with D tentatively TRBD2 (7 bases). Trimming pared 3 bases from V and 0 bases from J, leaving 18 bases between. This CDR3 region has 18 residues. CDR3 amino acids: CASSFGGGTTVAKNIQYF. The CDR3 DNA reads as TGTGCCAGCAGTTTCGGGGGAGGGACAACGGTAGCCAAAAACATTCAGTACTTC.

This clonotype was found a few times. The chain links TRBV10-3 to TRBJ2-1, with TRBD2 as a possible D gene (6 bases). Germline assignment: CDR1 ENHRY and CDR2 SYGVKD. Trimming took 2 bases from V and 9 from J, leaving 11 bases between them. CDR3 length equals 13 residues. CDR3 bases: TGTGCCATCAGTGAGGGAGGGCCCGTTGAGCAGTTCTTC. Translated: CAISEGGPVEQFF.

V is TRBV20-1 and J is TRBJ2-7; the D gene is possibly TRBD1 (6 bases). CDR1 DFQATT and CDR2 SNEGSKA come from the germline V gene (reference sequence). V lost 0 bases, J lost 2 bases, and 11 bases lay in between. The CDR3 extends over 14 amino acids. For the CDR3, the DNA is TGCAGTGCTAGAGATGTAAAGGGGGCCTACGAGCAGTACTTC. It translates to CSARDVKGAYEQYF.

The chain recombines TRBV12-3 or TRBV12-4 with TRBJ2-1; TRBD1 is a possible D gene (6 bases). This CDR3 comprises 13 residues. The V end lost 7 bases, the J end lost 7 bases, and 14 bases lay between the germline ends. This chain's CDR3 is CASTRRGWNEQFF. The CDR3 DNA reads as TGTGCCAGCACCCGCAGGGGCTGGAATGAGCAGTTCTTC.

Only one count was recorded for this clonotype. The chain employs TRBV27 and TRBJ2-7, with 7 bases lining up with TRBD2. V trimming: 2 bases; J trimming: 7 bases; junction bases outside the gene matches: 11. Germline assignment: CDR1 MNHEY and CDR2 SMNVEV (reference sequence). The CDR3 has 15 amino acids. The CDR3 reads CASSLSGVVMNEQYF. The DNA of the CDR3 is TGTGCCAGCAGTTTAAGCGGGGTGGTAATGAATGAGCAGTACTTC.

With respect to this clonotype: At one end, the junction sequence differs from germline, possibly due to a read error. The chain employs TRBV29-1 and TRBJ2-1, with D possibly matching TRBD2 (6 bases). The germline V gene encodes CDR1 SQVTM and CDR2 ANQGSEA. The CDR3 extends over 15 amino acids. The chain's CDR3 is CSVRDGGSSYNEQFF. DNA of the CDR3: TGCAGCGTCAGGGACGGGGGAAGCTCCTACAATGAGCAGTTTTTC.

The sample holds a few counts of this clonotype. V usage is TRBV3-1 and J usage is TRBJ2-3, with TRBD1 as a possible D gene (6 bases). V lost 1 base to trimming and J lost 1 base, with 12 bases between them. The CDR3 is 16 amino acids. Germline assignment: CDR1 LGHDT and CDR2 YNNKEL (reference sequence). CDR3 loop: CASSQATTGRTDTQYF. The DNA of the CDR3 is TGTGCCAGCAGCCAAGCGACCACAGGGCGCACAGATACGCAGTATTTT.

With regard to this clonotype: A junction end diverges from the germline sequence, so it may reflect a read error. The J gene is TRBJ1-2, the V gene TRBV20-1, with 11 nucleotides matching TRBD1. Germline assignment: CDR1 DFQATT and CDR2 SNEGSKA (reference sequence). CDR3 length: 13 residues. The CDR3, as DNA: TGCAGTGCTGGACAGGGGGCTAAGTATGGCTACACCTTC. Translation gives CSAGQGAKYGYTF.

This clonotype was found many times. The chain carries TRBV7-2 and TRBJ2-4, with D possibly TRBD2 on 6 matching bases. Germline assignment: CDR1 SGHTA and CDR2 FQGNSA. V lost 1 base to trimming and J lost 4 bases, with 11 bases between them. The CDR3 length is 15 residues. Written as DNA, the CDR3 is TGTGCCAGCAGCTTAGAGCTGGCGGGGAAAAACATTCAGTACTTC. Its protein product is CASSLELAGKNIQYF.

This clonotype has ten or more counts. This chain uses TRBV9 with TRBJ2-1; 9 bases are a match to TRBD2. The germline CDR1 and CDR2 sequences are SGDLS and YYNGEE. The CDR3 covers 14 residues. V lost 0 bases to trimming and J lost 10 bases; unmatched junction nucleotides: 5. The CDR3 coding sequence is TGTGCCAGCAGCGTAGAAGGGACTAGCAACGAGCAGTTCTTC. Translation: CASSVEGTSNEQFF.